The 8 T cell receptor beta chains given below trace back to one sample, sequenced in a study of blood T cell repertoires in COVID-19. Generated by immunoSEQ multiplex PCR, the TCRdb table keeps only in-frame clones and is missing some. The sample includes roughly 69,000 clones, about nine tenths seen only once; the top ten take more than 4%. Sequencing was carried out using peripheral blood. These TCRs come from a human donor in a cohort sampled during active COVID-19.

The CDR3 reads CASKPGTGSYEQYF. In DNA, the CDR3 is TGCGCCAGCAAGCCCGGGACAGGGTCCTACGAGCAGTACTTC. The genes are TRBV10-1 and TRBJ2-7; 9 positions match TRBD1. The CDR3 is made up of 14 amino acids. Germline loops: CDR1 WNHNN, CDR2 SYGVQD (reference sequence). V dropped 7 bases and J dropped 1; count of bases not matched to a gene: 5.

The chain carries TRBV5-6 and TRBJ2-7; D may be TRBD2 (5 bases). CDR3 length: 14 residues. Germline CDR1 SGHDT, CDR2 YYEEEE. The V and J ends lost 1 base and 2 bases respectively, with 10 bases between them. The CDR3 nucleotides are TGTGCCAGCAGCTTGTCTAGCACGACCTACGAGCAGTACTTC. Its translation: CASSLSSTTYEQYF.

V usage is TRBV27 and J usage is TRBJ2-5, with D perhaps matching TRBD2 (6 bases). Trimming stripped 5 bases from V and 5 bases from J, with 12 bases between. This CDR3 region has 13 residues. Germline V gives CDR1 MNHEY, CDR2 SMNVEV (reference sequence). The CDR3 DNA reads as TGTGCCAGCAGTACTAGCCCCTGGGAGACCCAGTACTTC. This codes for CASSTSPWETQYF.

The chain is built from TRBV29-1 and TRBJ1-2; D gene uncertain. The CDR3 consists of 14 residues. Germline V gene data show CDR1 as SQVTM and CDR2 as ANQGSEA. Trimming cost V 4 bases and J 4 bases, with 16 bases left between them. CDR3 protein: CSVVVSAGRYGYTF. The CDR3 coding sequence is TGCAGCGTTGTTGTGTCCGCAGGTCGCTATGGCTACACCTTC.

This chain connects TRBV7-2 to TRBJ2-7; 12 nucleotides line up with TRBD2. Germline values: CDR1 SGHTA, CDR2 FQGNSA. CDR3 length: 18 amino acids. V was clipped by 2 bases and J by 2 bases; unmatched bases: 10. CDR3 residues: CASSLTARRLAGAYEQYF. The CDR3, as DNA: TGTGCCAGCAGCTTAACAGCAAGGCGACTAGCGGGGGCCTACGAGCAGTACTTC.

V is TRBV18 and J is TRBJ1-5; 12 bases agree with TRBD1. CDR1 is KGHSH and CDR2 is LQKENI in the germline V gene. CDR3 length equals 17 residues. Losses at the gene ends were 2 bases for V and 9 bases for J; bases not matched to a gene: 11. The CDR3 bases are TGTGCCAGCTCACCAGAGCCGGGACAGGGGGCTGGGAGGCCCCAGCATTTT. It translates to CASSPEPGQGAGRPQHF.

This chain connects TRBV9 to TRBJ2-3, with TRBD1 as a possible D gene (5 bases). V was pared by 3 bases and J by 2 bases, with 10 bases between. Germline loops: CDR1 SGDLS, CDR2 YYNGEE. The CDR3 spans 14 residues. In nucleotides, the CDR3 is TGTGCCAGCAGCGCCAGGACATCCACAGATACGCAGTATTTT. Translation: CASSARTSTDTQYF. The complete variable domain, with remaining parts taken from reference TRBV9 and TRBJ2-3, reads DSGVTQTPKHLITATGQRVTLRCSPRSGDLSVYWYQQSLDQGLQFLIQYYNGEERAKGNILERFSAQQFPDLHSELNLSSLELGDSALYFCASSARTSTDTQYFGPGTRLTVL.

This chain uses TRBV7-2 with TRBJ2-7; maybe TRBD2 (5 bases). The CDR3 extends over 14 amino acids. Germline lookup yields CDR1 SGHTA and CDR2 FQGNSA. V gave up 5 bases and J gave up 2 bases, with 13 bases separating them. CDR3: CASSPRAAAYEQYF. CDR3 nucleotides: TGTGCCAGCAGCCCCCGAGCGGCCGCCTACGAGCAGTACTTC.